Following are 22 T cell receptor beta chains from one sample sequenced in a study of blood T cell repertoires in COVID-19. Data came from immunoSEQ multiplex PCR; TCRdb stores just in-frame clones and leaves some out. This table has 150,000 to 200,000 clones, 89% appearing once. The material sequenced was peripheral blood. The source is a man aged 18 to 29 who had recovered from COVID-19.

The chain recombines TRBV5-6 with TRBJ2-7; no definite D call. Germline CDR1 and CDR2: SGHDT and YYEEEE. V shed 0 bases and J shed 6 bases, with 10 bases lying between them. The CDR3 runs 13 residues. The CDR3 protein is CASSLAASGEQYF. CDR3 nucleotides: TGTGCCAGCAGCTTGGCCGCGAGTGGCGAGCAGTACTTC.

J is TRBJ2-2 and V is TRBV9; 7 nucleotides match TRBD1. The CDR3 is 16 residues long. Trimming removed 0 bases from V and 6 bases from J; junction bases left unmatched: 8. Germline V gene data show CDR1 as SGDLS and CDR2 as YYNGEE. The CDR3: CASSVGDREGSGELFF. DNA of the CDR3: TGTGCCAGCAGCGTAGGTGACAGGGAAGGATCCGGGGAGCTGTTTTTT.

V is TRBV9 and J is TRBJ1-1; a weak D match, TRBD1 (6 bases). V dropped 4 bases and J dropped 4 bases, with 20 bases sitting between them. CDR3 size: 16 residues. In germline, CDR1 is SGDLS, CDR2 YYNGEE. The CDR3 sequence is CASSPRGGGGFTEAFF. The CDR3 DNA reads as TGTGCCAGCAGCCCGAGAGGGGGTGGTGGGTTCACTGAAGCTTTCTTT.

The V gene is TRBV7-2, the J gene TRBJ2-6, with 10 nucleotides matching TRBD1. J lost 3 bases, V lost 5 bases, and 10 bases had no gene match. Germline V gives CDR1 SGHTA, CDR2 FQGNSA. This CDR3 is built from 18 residues. DNA of the CDR3: TGTGCCAGCAGCCCGCGGACAGGGGGAACTCGTGGGGCCAACGTCCTGACTTTC. Translating gives CASSPRTGGTRGANVLTF.

The CDR3 loop reads CASSLGQGASTDTQYF. The CDR3, as DNA: TGTGCCAGCAGCCTCGGACAGGGAGCTAGCACAGATACGCAGTATTTT. This chain joins TRBV14 and TRBJ2-3; 8 bases line up with TRBD1. The CDR3 runs 16 residues. Germline CDR1 and CDR2: SGHDN and FVKESK. With V trimmed by 4 bases and J by 0 bases, 6 bases remained unmatched. The full variable domain, in which reference TRBV14 and TRBJ2-3 provide the parts outside the CDR3, is EAGVTQFPSHSVIEKGQTVTLRCDPISGHDNLYWYRRVMGKEIKFLLHFVKESKQDESGMPNNRFLAERTGGTYSTLKVQPAELEDSGVYFCASSLGQGASTDTQYFGPGTRLTVL.

This clone occurred once. The chain carries TRBV5-5 and TRBJ2-7; 15 nucleotides align to TRBD2. This CDR3 has 18 amino acids. V shed 4 bases, J shed 3 bases, and the junction held 11 bases outside the gene matches. Germline CDR1 reads SGHKS; CDR2 reads YYEKEE (reference sequence). The CDR3, as DNA: TGTGCCAGCAGCCCTGGCACCGGGACTAGCGGGAGGCGCTACGAGCAGTACTTC. Translating gives CASSPGTGTSGRRYEQYF.

The CDR3 loop reads CASSYVMADNTEAFF. The CDR3 DNA reads as TGTGCCAGCAGTTACGTCATGGCGGATAACACTGAAGCTTTCTTT. The chain is built from TRBV6-5 and TRBJ1-1; unclear D gene. Trimming shortened V by 2 bases and J by 2 bases, and 12 bases separated the two germline ends. Looked up from germline, CDR1 is MNHEY and CDR2 is SVGAGI. This CDR3 has 15 amino acids.

V gene TRBV12-3 or TRBV12-4 combines with J gene TRBJ1-5, with D tentatively TRBD1 (5 bases). This CDR3 spans 13 amino acids. V dropped 0 bases and J dropped 7 bases, with 7 bases sitting between them. CDR3 DNA: TGTGCCAGCAGTTTAGCACAGGACCAGCCCCAGCATTTT. Protein: CASSLAQDQPQHF.

The chain recombines TRBV11-2 with TRBJ2-1; D perhaps matches TRBD1 (6 bases). This CDR3 has 15 residues. V lost 1 base and J lost 4, with 11 bases in between. In germline, CDR1 is SGHAT, CDR2 FQNNGV. CDR3 sequence: CASSLVRGDYNEQFF. The CDR3 coding sequence is TGTGCCAGCAGCTTAGTCAGGGGTGATTACAATGAGCAGTTCTTC.

Note on this clone: At the DNA level, this CDR3 is encoded by other sequences in the same sample as well. V and J are TRBV6-2 or TRBV6-3 and TRBJ1-5, with D unresolved. Trimming shortened V by 4 bases and J by 1 base, and 8 bases separated the two germline ends. The CDR3 sequence is 14 residues long. Per the germline V gene, CDR1 is MNHEY and CDR2 is SVGEGT. In DNA, the CDR3 is TGTGCCAGCAGTTCAGGTGGCAGCAATCAGCCCCAGCATTTT. This gives the protein CASSSGGSNQPQHF.

V usage is TRBV5-4 and J usage is TRBJ2-5, with TRBD2 as a possible D gene (5 bases). The CDR3 loop spans 14 amino acids. Trimming left V 0 bases short and J 5 bases short, with 11 bases between. The germline gives CDR1 SGHNT, CDR2 YYREEE (reference sequence). The CDR3 spells CASSLADRRETQYF. For the CDR3, the DNA is TGTGCCAGCAGCTTGGCGGACCGGAGGGAGACCCAGTACTTC.

The rearrangement uses TRBV5-1 and TRBJ2-5; possibly TRBD2 for D (6 bases). The germline gives CDR1 SGHRS, CDR2 YFSETQ. Trimming removed 7 bases at V and 1 base at J, with 11 bases between. The CDR3 loop spans 13 amino acids. CDR3 coding DNA: TGCGCCAGCCATCGGGGGTCCCAAGAGACCCAGTACTTC. Translating gives CASHRGSQETQYF.

This sequence joins TRBV5-6 and TRBJ2-5, with TRBD1 as a possible D gene (6 bases). This CDR3 has 13 residues. Between the trimmed V and J ends, which lost 5 bases and 2 bases, there was a span of 10 bases. In germline, CDR1 is SGHDT, CDR2 YYEEEE. The CDR3 loop reads CASSYDRQETQYF. The CDR3 region has the DNA TGTGCCAGCAGTTACGACAGGCAAGAGACCCAGTACTTC.

The chain is built from TRBV6-2 or TRBV6-3 and TRBJ2-1, with 12 bases identical to TRBD2. Per germline, CDR1 MNHEY and CDR2 SVGEGT. V dropped 6 bases and J dropped 9; count of bases not matched to a gene: 9. The length of the CDR3 is 15 residues. CDR3 DNA: TGTGCCAGCAGCTTACGACTAGCGGGAGAAGCTGAGCAGTTCTTC. This gives the protein CASSLRLAGEAEQFF.

V usage is TRBV6-6 and J usage is TRBJ1-1; D possibly corresponds to TRBD1 (6 bases). CDR1 MNHNY and CDR2 SVGAGI come from the germline V gene (reference sequence). The CDR3 consists of 14 residues. The V end lost 6 bases, the J end lost 4 bases, and 15 bases lay between the germline ends. Here the CDR3 DNA reads TGTGCCAGCAGCCAGACAGGATTGGGCACTGAAGCTTTCTTT. This codes for CASSQTGLGTEAFF.

The chain uses TRBV18 and TRBJ2-5, with 8 nucleotides matching TRBD1. CDR3 length equals 14 residues. V gave up 2 bases and J gave up 4 bases; unmatched junction bases: 3. CDR1 is KGHSH, CDR2 LQKENI, per germline. The CDR3 DNA reads TGTGCCAGCTCACCATCCGACAGGGGAGAGACCCAGTACTTC. Translation: CASSPSDRGETQYF.

This rearrangement joins TRBV6-2 or TRBV6-3 to TRBJ2-1; possible D gene TRBD2, 6 bases. Trimming took 5 bases from V and 0 from J, leaving 26 bases between them. CDR1 is MNHEY, CDR2 SVGEGT, per germline. The CDR3 length is 20 residues. This chain's CDR3 is CASSTLFGSGFLSSYNEQFF. The CDR3 region has the DNA TGTGCCAGCAGTACGTTGTTTGGTAGCGGTTTCCTAAGCTCCTACAATGAGCAGTTCTTC.

The chain has TRBV25-1 and TRBJ1-2; 9 nucleotides agree with TRBD1. CDR3 size: 13 residues. Unmatched junction bases numbered 3, after V lost 8 bases and J lost 2 bases. The germline CDR1 and CDR2 sequences are MGHDK and SYGVNS. The CDR3 DNA sequence: TGTGCCAGCGCCGGGACAGGGAACTATGGCTACACCTTC. As protein: CASAGTGNYGYTF.

DNA for the CDR3: TGTGCCAGCAGTTACGGGGGACAGGGGGCATCAGCTTTCTTT. The encoded protein is CASSYGGQGASAFF. The chain employs TRBV6-5 and TRBJ1-1; 12 bases agree with TRBD1. After removal of 2 bases from V and 10 bases from J, the junction contained 5 bases not matched to a gene. Germline-derived CDR1 and CDR2 are MNHEY and SVGAGI. CDR3 size: 14 residues.

The rearrangement uses TRBV19 and TRBJ1-3; D is unclear. Germline loops: CDR1 LNHDA, CDR2 SQIVND (reference sequence). There are 15 residues in the CDR3. V shed 5 bases and J shed 0 bases, with 11 bases lying between them. CDR3 DNA: TGTGCCAGTAGTGAAAATCACTCCTCTGGAAACACCATATATTTT. It encodes CASSENHSSGNTIYF.

This chain joins TRBV3-1 (or the pseudogene TRBV3-2) and TRBJ2-5; 8 nucleotides match TRBD2. This CDR3 comprises 13 residues. Trimming cost V 4 bases and J 4 bases; bases outside gene matches: 2. Germline V gives CDR1 LGHDT, CDR2 YNNKEL (reference sequence). For the CDR3, the DNA is TGTGCCAGCAGCCGCCTAGCGGGAGAGACCCAGTACTTC. Amino acid sequence: CASSRLAGETQYF.

The rearrangement links TRBV6-5 to TRBJ2-7; 7 positions match TRBD1. Per germline, CDR1 MNHEY and CDR2 SVGAGI. The V gene end was trimmed by 6 bases and the J gene end by 0 bases; junction bases not matched to a gene: 2. CDR3 length equals 13 residues. The CDR3 nucleotides are TGTGCCAGCAGCCACAGGGGCTCCTACGAGCAGTACTTC. It is translated as CASSHRGSYEQYF.